The rows below give T cell receptor beta chains drawn from one sample of a study of blood T cell repertoires in COVID-19. Some clones are missing from TCRdb's copy, which holds only in-frame ones; the method was immunoSEQ multiplex PCR. The sample lists 200,000 to 250,000 clones; 88% were seen once. Input material: PBMCs or T cells enriched from blood (not recorded which). All receptors come from a woman between 50 and 59 years old with acute COVID-19. CDR3s include the opening cysteine and the closing phenylalanine or tryptophan. A D gene is named only where the DNA matches it firmly. Clone size is given for some rows only: seen once, a few or many times, or a class if the clone is expanded.

j_call v_call clone_size d_call cdr3_nt cdr3_aa
TRBJ2-7 TRBV29-1 . TRBD2 TGCAGCGTACGGACGGGAGGGTCTACGAACGAGCAGTACTTC CSVRTGGSTNEQYF
TRBJ2-7 TRBV7-8 few TRBD1 TGTGCCAGCAGCCATCCCCCGGGACAGATTGCCTACGAGCAGTACTTC CASSHPPGQIAYEQYF
TRBJ2-3 TRBV28 . . TGTGCCAGCACCCCTAACACAGATACGCAGTATTTT CASTPNTDTQYF
TRBJ2-1 TRBV5-5 . . TGTGCCAGCAGGGTACAGTACAATGAGCAGTTCTTC CASRVQYNEQFF
TRBJ2-6 TRBV6-4 . . TGTGCCAGCAGCCTCGAGGCAGTTGCTGGGGCCAACGTCCTGACTTTC CASSLEAVAGANVLTF
TRBJ2-4 TRBV28 . . TGTGCCAGCAGTCTTGTTTGGAGGCCCAAAAACATTCAGTACTTC CASSLVWRPKNIQYF
TRBJ2-7 TRBV7-3 . TRBD1 TGTGCCAGCAGCCTGGGACAGGGAGAACCCTACGAGCAGTACTTC CASSLGQGEPYEQYF
TRBJ1-1 TRBV19 . . TGTGCCAGTAGTATGGCCCTGAACACTGAAGCTTTCTTT CASSMALNTEAFF
TRBJ2-1 TRBV9 . TRBD2 TGTGCCAGCAGCGCTTCCGGGCGGGAGGGTGTGTACAATGAGCAGTTCTTC CASSASGREGVYNEQFF
TRBJ1-1 TRBV19 . . TGTGCCAGTACCCCAGACCGGGTGGTGAACACTGAAGCTTTCTTT CASTPDRVVNTEAFF
TRBJ1-2 TRBV19 . TRBD1 TGTGCCAGTACTCATCCGGAGGGACAGGGTAGAGACTATGGCTACACCTTC CASTHPEGQGRDYGYTF
TRBJ2-1 TRBV7-3 . TRBD2 TGTGCCAGCAGCCGGGAAGGCGGGAGTGTGGATGAGCAGTTCTTC CASSREGGSVDEQFF
TRBJ1-1 TRBV28 . . TGTGCCAGCAGTTTATTCCAGGGGAGGGCTGAAGCTTTCTTT CASSLFQGRAEAFF
TRBJ1-5 TRBV3-1/TRBV3-2 few . TGTGCCAGCAGCCAATTCGGTGGCAATCAGCCCCAGCATTTT CASSQFGGNQPQHF
TRBJ1-1 TRBV29-1 . TRBD1 TGCAGCGTTGAGGGGAGCGGGACAGGGTGGTCCGGGGCTTTCTTT CSVEGSGTGWSGAFF
TRBJ2-1 TRBV27 . TRBD1 TGTGCCAGCAGTCCTGGGACAGGGAGCAATGAGCAGTTCTTC CASSPGTGSNEQFF
TRBJ2-2 TRBV5-4 . . TGTGCCAGCAGCCCAACAGTGACCGGGGAGCTGTTTTTT CASSPTVTGELFF
TRBJ2-7 TRBV27 . . TGTGCCAGCAGTATAACAGGTTCCCCCTACGAGCAGTACTTC CASSITGSPYEQYF
TRBJ2-1 TRBV19 . . TGTGCCAGTAGTATGAGGGTAGGGTACCCCTACAATGAGCAGTTCTTC CASSMRVGYPYNEQFF
TRBJ1-1 TRBV3-1/TRBV3-2 . . TGTGCCAGCAGCCAAGGTGCGACTGAAGCTTTCTTT CASSQGATEAFF
TRBJ2-5 TRBV18 . TRBD2 TGTGCCAGCTCACCGGGAGCGGGACGAGAGACCCAGTACTTC CASSPGAGRETQYF
TRBJ2-2 TRBV3-1/TRBV3-2 . TRBD2 TGTGCCAGCAGCCCCCGGACTAGTGTCACCGGGGAGCTGTTTTTT CASSPRTSVTGELFF
TRBJ2-7 TRBV19 . TRBD2 TGTGCCAGTAGTACCGGGGGAGGGTTTTCCTACGAGCAGTACTTC CASSTGGGFSYEQYF
TRBJ2-2 TRBV9 . TRBD2 TGTGCCAGCAGCGTGGGGGGACTAGCGGGAGGGGCCGGGGAGCTGTTTTTT CASSVGGLAGGAGELFF
TRBJ2-3 TRBV10-2 . . TGCGCCAGCTCTAGCCCAGGCACAGATACGCAGTATTTT CASSSPGTDTQYF
TRBJ2-7 TRBV28 . TRBD2 TGTGCCAGCAGGGCGACCGGGACTAGCGGGTACGAGCAGTACTTC CASRATGTSGYEQYF
TRBJ2-5 TRBV20-1 once TRBD1 TGCAGTGCTAGTGGGCAGGGGGCTTTGGAGACCCAGTACTTC CSASGQGALETQYF
TRBJ2-5 TRBV5-5 . . TGTGCCAGCAGCCAGGACAGCCTCCAAGAGACCCAGTACTTC CASSQDSLQETQYF
TRBJ2-2 TRBV7-3 . . TGTGCCAGCAGCTTGTTAGCGAACACCGGGGAGCTGTTTTTT CASSLLANTGELFF
TRBJ2-2 TRBV9 . . TGTGCCAGCAATGGGCCAGGGGACACCGGGGAGCTGTTTTTT CASNGPGDTGELFF
TRBJ1-1 TRBV9 . . TGTGCCAGCAGCGAGACAGACTACACTGAAGCTTTCTTT CASSETDYTEAFF
TRBJ2-7 TRBV5-1 . TRBD2 TGCGCCAGCAGCCGCCGCGCGGGAGGCGTCTCCTACGAGCAGTACTTC CASSRRAGGVSYEQYF
TRBJ2-7 TRBV19 . TRBD1 TGTGCCAGTAGTGTCGACAGGGGGCTCTACGAGCAGTACTTC CASSVDRGLYEQYF
TRBJ2-1 TRBV5-1 once TRBD2 TGCGCCAGCAGCGTAGACAGACTAGCGGGAAGGTCCTACAATGAGCAGTTCTTC CASSVDRLAGRSYNEQFF
TRBJ1-5 TRBV30 . . TGTGCCTGGAGTGAACAGGGCAATCAGCCCCAGCATTTT CAWSEQGNQPQHF
TRBJ2-1 TRBV4-2 . TRBD1 TGTGCCAGCAGCGCCACAGGGGTCCATGAGCAGTTCTTC CASSATGVHEQFF
TRBJ2-2 TRBV28 many . TGTGCCAGCAGTTTTCGAGGGACCGGGGAGCTGTTTTTT CASSFRGTGELFF
TRBJ1-5 TRBV19 . . TGTGCCAGTAGTTGGGGAGGGGGGCTCAGGCAGCCCCAGCATTTT CASSWGGGLRQPQHF
TRBJ2-5 TRBV9 . TRBD2 TGTGCCAGCAGCCCCGCGGTAGCGGGAGAGGGGGAGACCCAGTACTTC CASSPAVAGEGETQYF
TRBJ2-1 TRBV5-4 many . TGTGCCAGCAGCCCCGGTCGACAGACCAATGAGCAGTTCTTC CASSPGRQTNEQFF
TRBJ1-2 TRBV7-9 . TRBD1 TGTGCCAGCAGCTTCTATCTGGAGACAGGGGGCGCAGACTATGGCTACACCTTC CASSFYLETGGADYGYTF
TRBJ2-7 TRBV10-3 once . TGTGCCATCAGTGCGGGCAGCGGATCCTACGAGCAGTACTTC CAISAGSGSYEQYF
TRBJ2-7 TRBV5-5 once TRBD1 TGTGCCAGCAGCCCGACAGGGGTCGAGCAGTACTTC CASSPTGVEQYF
TRBJ2-3 TRBV11-2 . . TGTGCCAGCAGCTTAATCTTAGCCAGAAACACAGATACGCAGTATTTT CASSLILARNTDTQYF
TRBJ2-7 TRBV6-5 . TRBD1 TGTGCCAGCAGTTACTGGGGACAGGGGGTAAACGAGCAGTACTTC CASSYWGQGVNEQYF
TRBJ2-1 TRBV24-1 . TRBD2 TGTGCCACCAGTGACCCTAGCGGGGGCAGCTATGAGCAGTTCTTC CATSDPSGGSYEQFF
TRBJ1-5 TRBV9 . . TGTGCCAGCAGCGCCGCAGGTTATAGCAATCAGCCCCAGCATTTT CASSAAGYSNQPQHF
TRBJ2-2 TRBV18 . TRBD2 TGTGCCAGCTCCCCGTGGACTAGCGGGAAGGACACCGGGGAGCTGTTTTTT CASSPWTSGKDTGELFF
TRBJ1-2 TRBV30 . . TGTGCCTGGAGTGGACACAGGGAAGAATACTATGGCTACACCTTC CAWSGHREEYYGYTF
TRBJ1-5 TRBV18 . . TGTGCCAGCTCACCTCAGGATAGCGATCAGCCCCAGCATTTT CASSPQDSDQPQHF
TRBJ1-1 TRBV7-9 . . TGTGCCAGCAGCCCGGGTGTCCGCACTGAAGCTTTCTTT CASSPGVRTEAFF
TRBJ2-7 TRBV18 . TRBD1 TGTGCCAGCTCCCCGGGACAGGGGTACTCCTACGAGCAGTACTTC CASSPGQGYSYEQYF